These T cell receptor beta chains were read from a single sample in a study of T cell repertoires in cytomegalovirus infection. Antigens for these TCRs are unknown. MiXCR was run by TCRdb on the reads, yielding one entry per CDR3 protein. The table records fewer than 950,000 distinct CDR3 sequences, 30% to 35% of them present only once. Sequenced here: cultured CD8+ T cells from PBMCs, sampled from culture after CMV antigen stimulation. All receptors come from a human donor in good health (CMV status not recorded). Some clones in this sample may be carry-over from other donors' samples. Both conserved end residues are part of each CDR3. Each record gives: D gene, V gene, clone size, J gene, CDR3 DNA, CDR3 protein. The D gene is left open where the match is weak. Some rows have no size entry. The others give once, few or many, or a class for an expanded clone.

d_gene: -; v_gene: TRBV19; abundance: -; j_gene: TRBJ1-6; CDR3nt: TGTGCCAGTACCGAATATCAGGGGTATAATTCACCCCTCCACTTT; CDR3aa: CASTEYQGYNSPLHF
d_gene: -; v_gene: TRBV10-3; abundance: -; j_gene: TRBJ1-4; CDR3nt: TGTGCCATCAGTGGGGGGACCGCAAATGAAAAACTGTTTTTT; CDR3aa: CAISGGTANEKLFF
d_gene: -; v_gene: TRBV7-6; abundance: -; j_gene: TRBJ1-1; CDR3nt: TGTGCCAGCAGCTTTCATAGTTCTGAAGCTTTCTTT; CDR3aa: CASSFHSSEAFF
d_gene: -; v_gene: TRBV19; abundance: few; j_gene: TRBJ1-1; CDR3nt: TGTGCCAGTAGTCCCTGGACAAGGGCGAACACTGAAGCTTTCTTT; CDR3aa: CASSPWTRANTEAFF
d_gene: -; v_gene: TRBV4-1; abundance: -; j_gene: TRBJ1-6; CDR3nt: TGCGCCAGCAGCCTCCCGCCAGGGTCGAATTCACCCCTCCACTTT; CDR3aa: CASSLPPGSNSPLHF
d_gene: TRBD1; v_gene: TRBV7-6; abundance: -; j_gene: TRBJ1-2; CDR3nt: TGTGCCAGCAACGGACAGGATGGCTACACCTTC; CDR3aa: CASNGQDGYTF
d_gene: TRBD2; v_gene: TRBV5-6; abundance: few; j_gene: TRBJ2-3; CDR3nt: TGTGCCAGCACCCAGCGGACGGGGGCGGGAGGGTGGACAGATACGCAGTATTTT; CDR3aa: CASTQRTGAGGWTDTQYF
d_gene: TRBD1; v_gene: TRBV7-9; abundance: few; j_gene: TRBJ1-6; CDR3nt: TGTGCCAGCAGCTCGCTCCAGACAGGGGGAATGTCACCCCTCCACTTT; CDR3aa: CASSSLQTGGMSPLHF
d_gene: TRBD1; v_gene: TRBV5-5; abundance: -; j_gene: TRBJ1-2; CDR3nt: TGTGCCAGCAGCCTAGCGACAGGGATTATCTATGGCTACACCTTC; CDR3aa: CASSLATGIIYGYTF
d_gene: TRBD2; v_gene: TRBV6-6; abundance: -; j_gene: TRBJ2-5; CDR3nt: TGTGCCAGCAGTGGACTAGCGGGGGCTTTGGAGACCCAGTACTTC; CDR3aa: CASSGLAGALETQYF
d_gene: -; v_gene: TRBV7-2; abundance: -; j_gene: TRBJ2-2; CDR3nt: TGTGCCAGCAGCTTATCAACACCAAGCACCGGGGAGCTGTTTTTT; CDR3aa: CASSLSTPSTGELFF
d_gene: TRBD1; v_gene: TRBV4-1; abundance: many; j_gene: TRBJ2-1; CDR3nt: TGTGCCAGTAGTCCGTCGGGGACAGGGGTGTACAATGAGCAGTTCTTC; CDR3aa: CASSPSGTGVYNEQFF